What follows is one T cell receptor (beta chain) and its context. As yet, its antigen is unknown. Other DNA sequences within the sample encode an identical CDR3. The sample belongs to a study of shared clonotypes between healthy human individuals. On the study more broadly: CD4 naive and memory got three plates each, CD8 naive two, CD8 memory one. Study-wide results and limits: Tissue TCR repertoires likely differ from these blood-only repertoires.

The authors divided CD4+ cells into CD45RA+ naive and CD45RA-negative memory subsets. The assay was run at deep level. Profiling relied on immunoSEQ multiplex PCR, and the TCRdb table lists in-frame clones only, not all of them. The repertoire holds a few million clones, with about nine tenths as singletons. Sequenced input: naive CD4+ T cells from PBMCs. Documented subset: CD45RA+ positively selected. The sequence derives from a man aged 18 to 30 in good health. Some clones in this sample may be carry-over from other donors' samples.

CDR3: CASSLHYEQYF. Here the CDR3 DNA reads TGTGCCAGCAGCTTACACTACGAGCAGTACTTC. This chain links TRBV13 with TRBJ2-7; D remains unclear. V was shortened by 2 bases and J by 3 bases, with 2 bases between the two germline ends. CDR3 size: 11 residues. Per germline, CDR1 PRHDT and CDR2 FYEKMQ (reference sequence).